These 9 T cell receptor beta chains came from one sample sequenced in a study of blood T cell repertoires in COVID-19. Profiled with immunoSEQ multiplex PCR; TCRdb holds only in-frame clones, not every one. The profile covers some 100,000 clones, with 90% appearing a single time and 5% to 5.5% taken by the ten largest. Material for sequencing was peripheral blood. Receptor source: a man aged 50-59 years with acute or convalescent COVID-19.

This clone was counted between two and nine times. The chain is built from TRBV29-1 and TRBJ1-1; D is ambiguous. V was shortened by 7 bases and J by 3 bases, with 3 bases between the two germline ends. This CDR3 comprises 9 residues. Germline lookup yields CDR1 SQVTM and CDR2 ANQGSEA. The CDR3 coding sequence is TGCAGCGCCGACACTGAAGCTTTCTTT. Protein: CSADTEAFF.

The chain recombines TRBV12-3 or TRBV12-4 with TRBJ2-5; D perhaps matches TRBD1 (6 bases). The CDR3 is 13 amino acids. V was pared by 8 bases and J by 2 bases, with 12 bases between. CDR3 nucleotide sequence: TGTGCCAGCGGACTGGACAGACAAGAGACCCAGTACTTC. Its translation is CASGLDRQETQYF.

The chain couples TRBV3-1 (or the pseudogene TRBV3-2) to TRBJ2-7, with 7 bases identical to TRBD2. Per germline, CDR1 LGHDT and CDR2 YNNKEL (reference sequence). V lost 0 bases and J lost 3; bases outside the gene matches: 2. CDR3 size: 14 residues. The CDR3: CASSQDGGFYEQYF. CDR3 sequence (DNA): TGTGCCAGCAGCCAAGACGGGGGGTTCTACGAGCAGTACTTC.

The table lists this clone with a count of one. V and J are TRBV6-1 and TRBJ1-2; D gene unclear. Germline assignment: CDR1 MNHNS and CDR2 SASEGT. This CDR3 region has 14 residues. Trimming removed 2 bases at V and 5 bases at J, with 12 bases between. CDR3 region: CASSEFPVRYGYTF. The CDR3 DNA follows: TGTGCCAGCAGTGAATTCCCGGTTCGATATGGCTACACCTTC.

The sample holds a few counts of this clone. The rearrangement uses TRBV12-5 and TRBJ1-6, with 9 bases lining up with TRBD1. CDR1 is LGHNT, CDR2 FRNRAP, per germline. V trimming: 4 bases; J trimming: 7 bases; junction bases outside the gene matches: 8. The CDR3 totals 16 residues. CDR3 sequence: CASGYMLGTGNSPLHF. The CDR3 DNA reads as TGTGCTAGTGGTTACATGTTGGGGACAGGGAATTCACCCCTCCACTTT.

This clone was counted once. V is TRBV6-5 and J is TRBJ2-7; TRBD2 agrees at 8 bases. From germline, CDR1 is MNHEY and CDR2 SVGAGI. The CDR3 extends over 14 amino acids. The V and J ends lost 6 bases and 2 bases, in that order; junction bases with no gene match: 6. This chain's CDR3 is CASRPWTSPYEQYF. The CDR3 DNA reads as TGTGCCAGCAGGCCCTGGACTAGCCCCTACGAGCAGTACTTC.

The chain carries TRBV5-1 and TRBJ1-6; 7 bases are shared with TRBD1. The germline gives CDR1 SGHRS, CDR2 YFSETQ. The V gene end was trimmed by 0 bases and the J gene end by 9 bases; junction bases not matched to a gene: 6. This CDR3 is 15 amino acids long. CDR3 DNA: TGCGCCAGCAGCTTGGAGGGCCAGGGGGGTTCACCCCTCCACTTT. It is translated as CASSLEGQGGSPLHF.

The chain employs TRBV10-3 and TRBJ1-6; 7 nucleotides agree with TRBD1. V lost 6 bases, J lost 8 bases, and 7 bases stayed unmatched. Germline assignment: CDR1 ENHRY and CDR2 SYGVKD. The CDR3 totals 14 residues. This chain's CDR3 is CAISDRAPDSPLHF. CDR3 bases: TGTGCCATCAGCGACAGGGCGCCGGATTCACCCCTCCACTTT.

The chain employs TRBV6-5 and TRBJ2-3, with D perhaps matching TRBD1 (5 bases). The CDR3 is 14 residues long. V dropped 6 bases and J dropped 6 bases, with 16 bases sitting between them. The germline CDR1 and CDR2 sequences are MNHEY and SVGAGI. The chain's CDR3 is CASSPRVQSDTQYF. CDR3 DNA sequence: TGTGCCAGCAGCCCCAGGGTTCAGTCCGATACGCAGTATTTT.